The following is a TCR beta chain sequence with its context. The assay was immunoSEQ multiplex PCR, and TCRdb's table has in-frame clones only and misses some. Of about 190,000 clones in the sample, around 85% are singletons; the top ten hold 9.5% to 15%. Losses at the gene ends were 6 bases for V and 8 bases for J; bases not matched to a gene: 12. The CDR3 is 14 amino acids. Germline V CDR1 and CDR2: MNHEY, SVGEGT. This specimen belongs to a study of blood T cell repertoires in COVID-19. Sequencing was carried out using peripheral blood. The V call is TRBV6-2 or TRBV6-3, the J call TRBJ1-2; 7 nucleotides agree with TRBD1. The TCR comes from a woman aged 50 to 60 with acute or convalescent COVID-19. The DNA for the CDR3 is TGTGCCAGCAGCGCTCTTGGGACAGTTAGGGGCTACACCTTC. This gives the protein CASSALGTVRGYTF.